Included here is one T cell receptor beta chain sequence, with context. Its target is not known. The source of the sample is a study of beta chain features in type 1 diabetes. Study findings and constraints: A greater similarity of naive, central memory and Treg TCRB repertoires was seen among patients than among healthy donors. More deletions and fewer insertions at VDJ junctions were seen in type 1 diabetes patients.

Per germline, CDR1 MNHEY and CDR2 SMNVEV (reference sequence). CDR3 length: 14 residues. V dropped 2 bases and J dropped 6; count of bases not matched to a gene: 4. What was sequenced were expressed TCRB transcripts, since all of the isolated RNA had been reverse transcribed. The method was immunoSEQ multiplex PCR; TCRdb's version includes in-frame clones alone and lacks a portion of them. The repertoire consists of hundreds of thousands of clones, with under 20% occurring once and the leading ten covering about 0.02%. The V and J genes are TRBV27 and TRBJ2-7, with TRBD2 identical over 10 bases. Sequenced sample: naive CD4+ T cells from blood. The sequence derives from a woman younger than 30 in good health. The CDR3 region is CASSLASGSVEQYF. In DNA, the CDR3 is TGTGCCAGCAGTTTAGCTAGCGGGAGTGTCGAGCAGTACTTC.